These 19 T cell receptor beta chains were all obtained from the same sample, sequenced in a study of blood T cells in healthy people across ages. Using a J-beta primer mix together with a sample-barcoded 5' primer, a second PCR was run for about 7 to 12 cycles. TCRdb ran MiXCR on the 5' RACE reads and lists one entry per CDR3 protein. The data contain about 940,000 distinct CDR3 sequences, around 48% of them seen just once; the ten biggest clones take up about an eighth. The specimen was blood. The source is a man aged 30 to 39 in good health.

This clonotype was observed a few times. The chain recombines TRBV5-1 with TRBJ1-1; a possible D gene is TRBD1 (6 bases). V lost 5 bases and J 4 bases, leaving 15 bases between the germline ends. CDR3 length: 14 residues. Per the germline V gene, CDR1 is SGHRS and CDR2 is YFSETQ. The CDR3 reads CASSSSPGATEAFF. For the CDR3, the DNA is TGCGCCAGCAGTTCGAGTCCAGGGGCCACTGAAGCTTTCTTT.

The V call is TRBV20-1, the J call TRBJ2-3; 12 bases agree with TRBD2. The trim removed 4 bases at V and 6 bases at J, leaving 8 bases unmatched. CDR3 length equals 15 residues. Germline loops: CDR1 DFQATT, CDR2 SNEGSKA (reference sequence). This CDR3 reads CSATGLAGLSDTQYF. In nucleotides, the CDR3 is TGCAGTGCTACCGGACTAGCGGGGCTTTCGGATACGCAGTATTTT.

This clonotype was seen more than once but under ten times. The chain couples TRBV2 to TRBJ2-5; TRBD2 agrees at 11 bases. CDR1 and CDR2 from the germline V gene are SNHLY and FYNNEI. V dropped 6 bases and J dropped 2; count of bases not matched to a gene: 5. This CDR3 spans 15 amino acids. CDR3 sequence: CASRLRLAGQETQYF. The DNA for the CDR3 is TGTGCCAGCAGGCTCAGACTAGCGGGGCAAGAGACCCAGTACTTC.

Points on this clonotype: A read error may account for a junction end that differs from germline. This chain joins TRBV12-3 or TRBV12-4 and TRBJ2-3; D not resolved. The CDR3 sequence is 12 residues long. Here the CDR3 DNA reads TGCGCCAGCAGGTCCAACGCAGATACGCAGTATTTT. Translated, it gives CASRSNADTQYF.

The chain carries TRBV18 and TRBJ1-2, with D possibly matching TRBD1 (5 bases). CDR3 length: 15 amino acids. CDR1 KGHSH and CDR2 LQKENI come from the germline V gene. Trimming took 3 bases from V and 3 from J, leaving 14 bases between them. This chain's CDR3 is CASSPGRGSDYGYTF. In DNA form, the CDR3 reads TGTGCCAGCTCACCCGGGAGGGGTTCGGACTATGGCTACACCTTC.

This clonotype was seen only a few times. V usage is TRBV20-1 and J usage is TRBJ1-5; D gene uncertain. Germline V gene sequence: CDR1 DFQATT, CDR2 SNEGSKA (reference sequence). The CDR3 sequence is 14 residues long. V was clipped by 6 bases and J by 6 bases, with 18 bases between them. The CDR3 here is CSATPESSGQPQHF. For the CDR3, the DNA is TGCAGTGCCACTCCGGAGAGTTCGGGTCAGCCCCAGCATTTT.

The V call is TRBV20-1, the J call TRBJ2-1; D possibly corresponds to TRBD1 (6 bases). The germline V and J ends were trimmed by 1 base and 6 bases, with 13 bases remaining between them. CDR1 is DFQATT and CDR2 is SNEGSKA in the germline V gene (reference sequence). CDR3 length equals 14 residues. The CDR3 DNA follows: TGCAGTGCTAGAGGAGACAGGTACACCAATGAGCAGTTCTTC. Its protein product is CSARGDRYTNEQFF.

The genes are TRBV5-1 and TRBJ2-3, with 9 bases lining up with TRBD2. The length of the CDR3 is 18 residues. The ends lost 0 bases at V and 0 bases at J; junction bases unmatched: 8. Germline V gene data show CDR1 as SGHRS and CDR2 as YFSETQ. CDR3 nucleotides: TGCGCCAGCAGCTTGGCCCTAGCGGGGCTCTCTAGCACAGATACGCAGTATTTT. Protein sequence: CASSLALAGLSSTDTQYF.

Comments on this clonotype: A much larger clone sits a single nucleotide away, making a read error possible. As DNA, the CDR3 is TGTGCCAGCCGGACTAGCGGGGGCCAATACAATGAGCAGTACTTC. Translation gives CASRTSGGQYNEQYF. This chain links TRBV12-3 or TRBV12-4 with TRBJ2-7, with 13 positions matching TRBD2. The CDR3 length is 15 residues. The junction had 11 bases not matched to a gene; V was cut back by 8 bases and J by 7 bases.

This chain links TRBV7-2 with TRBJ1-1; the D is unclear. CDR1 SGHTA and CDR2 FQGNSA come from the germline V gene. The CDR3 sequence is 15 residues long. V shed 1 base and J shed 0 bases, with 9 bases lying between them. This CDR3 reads CASSLDPDLNTEAFF. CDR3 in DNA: TGTGCCAGCAGCTTAGATCCGGACCTGAACACTGAAGCTTTCTTT.

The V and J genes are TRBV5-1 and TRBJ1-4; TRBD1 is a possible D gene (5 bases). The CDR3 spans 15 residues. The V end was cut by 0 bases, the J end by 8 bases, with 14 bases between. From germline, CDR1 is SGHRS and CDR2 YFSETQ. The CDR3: CASSLAGREREKLFF. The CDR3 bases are TGCGCCAGCAGCTTGGCCGGCAGGGAAAGGGAAAAACTGTTTTTT.

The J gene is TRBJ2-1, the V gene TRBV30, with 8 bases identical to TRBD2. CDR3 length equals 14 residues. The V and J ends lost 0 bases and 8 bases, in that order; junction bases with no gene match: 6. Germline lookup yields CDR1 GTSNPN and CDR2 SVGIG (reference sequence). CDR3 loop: CAWSVTSGGDEQFF. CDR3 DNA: TGTGCCTGGAGTGTCACTAGCGGAGGGGATGAGCAGTTCTTC. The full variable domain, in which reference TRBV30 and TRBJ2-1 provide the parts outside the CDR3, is SQTIHQWPATLVQPVGSPLSLECTVEGTSNPNLYWYRQAAGRGLQLLFYSVGIGQISSEVPQNLSASRPQDRQFILSSKKLLLSDSGFYLCAWSVTSGGDEQFFGPGTRLTVL.

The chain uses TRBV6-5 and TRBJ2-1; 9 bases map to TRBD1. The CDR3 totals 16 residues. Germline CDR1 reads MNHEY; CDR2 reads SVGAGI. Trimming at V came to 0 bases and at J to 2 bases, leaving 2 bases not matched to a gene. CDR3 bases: TGTGCCAGCAGTTACTCCCGACAGGGGGCCTACAATGAGCAGTTCTTC. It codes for CASSYSRQGAYNEQFF.

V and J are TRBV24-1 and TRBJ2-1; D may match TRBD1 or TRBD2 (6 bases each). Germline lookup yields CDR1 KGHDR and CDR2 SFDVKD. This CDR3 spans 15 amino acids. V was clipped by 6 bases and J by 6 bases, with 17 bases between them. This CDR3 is CATSSSGGLFNEQFF. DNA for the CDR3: TGTGCCACCAGTTCTAGTGGGGGGCTTTTCAATGAGCAGTTCTTC.

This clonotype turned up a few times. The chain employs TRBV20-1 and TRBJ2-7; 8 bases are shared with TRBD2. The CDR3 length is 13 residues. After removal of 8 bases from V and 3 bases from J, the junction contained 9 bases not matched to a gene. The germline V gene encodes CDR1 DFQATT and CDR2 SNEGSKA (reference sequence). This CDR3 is CSPRVAGNYEQYF. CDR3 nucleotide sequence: TGCAGTCCACGGGTAGCGGGGAACTACGAGCAGTACTTC.

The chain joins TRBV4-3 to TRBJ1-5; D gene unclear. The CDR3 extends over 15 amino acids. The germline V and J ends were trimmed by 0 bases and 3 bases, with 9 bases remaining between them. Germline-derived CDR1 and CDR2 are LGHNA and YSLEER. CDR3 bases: TGCGCCAGCAGCCAAGATGGACTGATCAATCAGCCCCAGCATTTT. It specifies CASSQDGLINQPQHF.

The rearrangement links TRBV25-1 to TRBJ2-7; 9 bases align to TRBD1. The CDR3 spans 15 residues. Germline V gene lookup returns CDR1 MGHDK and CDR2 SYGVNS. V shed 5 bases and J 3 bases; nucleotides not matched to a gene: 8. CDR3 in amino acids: CASSPGDRDFYEQYF. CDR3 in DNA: TGTGCCAGCAGTCCTGGGGACAGGGATTTCTACGAGCAGTACTTC.

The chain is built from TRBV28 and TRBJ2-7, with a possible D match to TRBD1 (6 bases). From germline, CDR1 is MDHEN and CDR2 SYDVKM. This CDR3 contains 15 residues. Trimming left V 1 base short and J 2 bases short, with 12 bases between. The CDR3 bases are TGTGCCAGCAGTTTATACAGGGTACGGACCTACGAGCAGTACTTC. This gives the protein CASSLYRVRTYEQYF.

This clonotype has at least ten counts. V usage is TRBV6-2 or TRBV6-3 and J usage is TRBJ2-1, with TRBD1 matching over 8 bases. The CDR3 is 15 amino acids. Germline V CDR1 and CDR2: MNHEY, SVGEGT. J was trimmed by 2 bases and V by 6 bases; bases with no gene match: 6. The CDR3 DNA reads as TGTGCCAGCAGAACGGGACAGGTCACCTACAATGAGCAGTTCTTC. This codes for CASRTGQVTYNEQFF.